Below are 9 T cell receptor beta chains sequenced from a single sample in a study of CD8+ T cells in alopecia areata. Described treatment: oral pan-JAK inhibitor, 5-10 mg twice daily. Extracted RNA was reverse transcribed, and the resulting cDNA served as sequencing template. The repertoire was sequenced with immunoSEQ multiplex PCR; TCRdb's copy has only in-frame clones and lacks some. The sample lists fewer than 250,000 clones; roughly 60% were seen once. Specimen: CD4+ T cells sorted from blood, collected around week 50, from a patient treated with tofacitinib. The receptors were gathered from a human donor with alopecia areata.

This rearrangement joins TRBV5-1 to TRBJ2-1; D is unresolved. CDR3 length: 11 amino acids. V was clipped by 3 bases and J by 15 bases, with 13 bases between them. CDR1 is SGHRS and CDR2 is YFSETQ in the germline V gene. The CDR3 loop reads CASSSHSTPFF. Written as DNA, the CDR3 is TGCGCCAGCAGCTCTCACTCCACTCCGTTCTTC. Full variable domain (rest looked up from reference TRBV5-1 and TRBJ2-1): KAGVTQTPRYLIKTRGQQVTLSCSPISGHRSVSWYQQTPGQGLQFLFEYFSETQRNKGNFPGRFSGRQFSNSRSEMNVSTLELGDSALYLCASSSHSTPFFGPGTRLTVL.

This clone was seen a handful of times. The rearrangement uses TRBV29-1 and TRBJ2-3, with 7 bases matching TRBD2. The V gene's germline CDR1 is SQVTM and CDR2 ANQGSEA. Unmatched junction bases numbered 8, after V lost 5 bases and J lost 6 bases. This CDR3 has 13 residues. The CDR3 protein is CSVRTSPTDTQYF. CDR3 coding DNA: TGCAGCGTTCGGACTAGTCCCACGGATACGCAGTATTTT.

This chain uses TRBV5-6 with TRBJ2-3; D is unresolved. This CDR3 is 13 amino acids long. The germline V and J ends were trimmed by 0 bases and 0 bases, with 2 bases remaining between them. From germline, CDR1 is SGHDT and CDR2 YYEEEE. The CDR3 DNA reads TGTGCCAGCAGCTTGGCCAGCACAGATACGCAGTATTTT. Translation: CASSLASTDTQYF.

This chain uses TRBV4-3 with TRBJ1-4; D possibly corresponds to TRBD1 (5 bases). The germline CDR1 and CDR2 sequences are LGHNA and YSLEER. There are 15 residues in the CDR3. V dropped 1 base and J dropped 4 bases, with 10 bases sitting between them. The CDR3 DNA sequence: TGCGCCAGCAGCCAAGGGCAGGGCTTTAATGAAAAACTGTTTTTT. This translates into CASSQGQGFNEKLFF.

The gene calls are TRBV4-3 and TRBJ2-3, with a weak D call TRBD1 (6 bases). The CDR3 length is 16 residues. V lost 0 bases and J lost 2, with 12 bases in between. In germline, CDR1 is LGHNA, CDR2 YSLEER. CDR3 sequence reads: CASSQDPTGTTDTQYF. The CDR3 DNA is TGCGCCAGCAGCCAAGATCCGACAGGAACCACAGATACGCAGTATTTT.

This chain links TRBV7-2 with TRBJ1-5; weak D call: TRBD1 (6 bases). This CDR3 contains 19 residues. CDR1 and CDR2 (germline): SGHTA, FQGNSA. V was pared by 5 bases and J by 2 bases, with 25 bases between. CDR3 region: CASSLRGAGGRGGNQPQHF. The CDR3 nucleotides are TGTGCCAGCAGCCTAAGAGGGGCTGGGGGGCGCGGTGGCAATCAGCCCCAGCATTTT.

This chain links TRBV29-1 with TRBJ1-1; weak D call: TRBD1 (5 bases). The CDR3 is 12 amino acids. The germline gives CDR1 SQVTM, CDR2 ANQGSEA. Trimming cost V 2 bases and J 6 bases, with 10 bases left between them. In DNA form, the CDR3 reads TGCAGCGTTGAAATCAGGGCCTCTGAAGCTTTCTTT. The encoded protein is CSVEIRASEAFF.

This sequence joins TRBV15 and TRBJ2-3; D is perhaps TRBD1 (6 bases). Trimming pared 2 bases from V and 1 base from J, leaving 10 bases between. From germline, CDR1 is LNHNV and CDR2 YYDKDF (reference sequence). The CDR3 is 15 residues long. Here the CDR3 reads CATSRTGIGTDTQYF. As DNA, the CDR3 is TGTGCCACCAGCAGAACAGGGATTGGCACAGATACGCAGTATTTT.

In its sample, this clone was seen a few times. The V call is TRBV4-2, the J call TRBJ2-7, with D possibly being TRBD1 (5 bases). Germline V gives CDR1 LGHNA, CDR2 YNFKEQ. The CDR3 is made up of 14 amino acids. The V end was cut by 0 bases, the J end by 6 bases, with 12 bases between. In DNA form, the CDR3 reads TGTGCCAGCAGCCAAGATGGGGCGGTCTCCGAGCAGTACTTC. Encoded protein: CASSQDGAVSEQYF.